Sequencing of this T cell receptor (beta chain) was carried out in a study of T cells in Graves' hyperthyroidism and ophthalmopathy. Trimming cost V 5 bases and J 5 bases; bases outside gene matches: 10. Germline-derived CDR1 and CDR2 are SGHVS and FNYEAQ. This CDR3 has 15 amino acids. What was amplified from RNA transcripts were TCR beta CDR3 regions. A first-round RT-PCR of the TCR CDR3 used the HTBI primer set. TCRdb ran MiXCR on the multiplex PCR reads and lists one entry per CDR3 protein. The sample holds some 620,000 distinct CDR3 sequences; roughly 15% are singletons and the top ten take over 3.5%.

Sequencing was carried out using blood. The sequence came from a woman aged 25 to 39 with Graves' hyperthyroidism. The chain carries TRBV7-6 and TRBJ2-7, with TRBD1 identical over 9 bases. The CDR3: CASSQPRTGVNEQYF. CDR3 coding DNA: TGTGCCAGCAGCCAGCCCCGGACAGGGGTCAACGAGCAGTACTTC.